This TCR beta chain was observed in a study of resident and recirculating memory T cells in vitiligo (dated by TCRdb to the late 2010s). As for the study more broadly: For TCR beta sequencing, each of 3 stable vitiligo patients provided PBMCs and epidermis from shave biopsies taken at two lesional sites and two nonlesional sites. The human TCR beta sequencing was designed to test whether specific clones found in lesional vitiligo skin differed from the clones found in nonlesional skin and in blood.

Vitiligo counted as stable when lesions had not changed during the previous 6 months. For classification as stable, the absence of confetti depigmentation, a clinical sign of active vitiligo, was additionally required. Patients who had been treated within the previous three months were excluded. Without any cell sorting, samples were homogenized immediately before genomic DNA was extracted using the Qiagen DNeasy Blood & Tissue Kit. Epidermis was separated from dermis with about 50 mg/mL Dispase II for 1 hour at 37°C and then flash-frozen. The study at large found these results: Overlap and correlation analysis showed no significant repertoire overlap between biopsies except for each lesion with itself, even within a single patient. No single dominant TCR clone was found, and clonality differed from one vitiligo lesion to another. Mechanistic studies in the future are needed to assess how much the detected T cell clones and the human Trm pools versus Tcm pools each contribute. TCR sequences were not conserved across biopsy sites or patients, suggesting that different T cell clones infiltrate different lesions, described as private specificity.

The CDR1 and CDR2 encoded by the germline V gene are MDHEN and SYDVKM. The CDR3 has 12 amino acids, counting the end cysteine and phenylalanine. Here the CDR3 DNA is all that survives: 36 bases in frame from base 1. A distance of 13 bases separates the germline ends of V and J, which lose 8 bases and 5 bases respectively. To note about this clone: Its antigen is not yet known. No clone much larger than this one lies a single base away; base qualities are absent.

TCR beta chains were amplified from genomic DNA using the immunoSEQ hsTCRB kit. Sequencing of TCR beta libraries was performed on an Illumina MiSeq instrument by the immunoSEQ service. The original methods were these. Repertoire data were analyzed with the immunoSEQ Analyzer. The source is immuneACCESS, and TCRdb retained only in-frame sequences with V and J called. Part of the clones is not carried over; for the studies checked, unresolved V genes explain less than half of this, and the remainder is unexplained. V and J calls and clone size are given by that table; D and trimming were obtained from the DNA. The sample yields over a hundred clones; over 70% were counted once. The ten largest clones capture around 15% of the sample.

The sequence was collected from a male donor with vitiligo. Sequencing input: lesional skin. The sample's cell subset or site label, in plain terms: depigmented vitiligo lesion skin. The rearranged chain carries TRBV28 and TRBJ2-7; TRBD1 is a weak D gene call, 5 bases matching. In nucleotide form, the sequence is TGTGCCAGCCAAAGGGGCCTCAACGAGCAGTACTTC. Its amino acids are CASQRGLNEQYF.